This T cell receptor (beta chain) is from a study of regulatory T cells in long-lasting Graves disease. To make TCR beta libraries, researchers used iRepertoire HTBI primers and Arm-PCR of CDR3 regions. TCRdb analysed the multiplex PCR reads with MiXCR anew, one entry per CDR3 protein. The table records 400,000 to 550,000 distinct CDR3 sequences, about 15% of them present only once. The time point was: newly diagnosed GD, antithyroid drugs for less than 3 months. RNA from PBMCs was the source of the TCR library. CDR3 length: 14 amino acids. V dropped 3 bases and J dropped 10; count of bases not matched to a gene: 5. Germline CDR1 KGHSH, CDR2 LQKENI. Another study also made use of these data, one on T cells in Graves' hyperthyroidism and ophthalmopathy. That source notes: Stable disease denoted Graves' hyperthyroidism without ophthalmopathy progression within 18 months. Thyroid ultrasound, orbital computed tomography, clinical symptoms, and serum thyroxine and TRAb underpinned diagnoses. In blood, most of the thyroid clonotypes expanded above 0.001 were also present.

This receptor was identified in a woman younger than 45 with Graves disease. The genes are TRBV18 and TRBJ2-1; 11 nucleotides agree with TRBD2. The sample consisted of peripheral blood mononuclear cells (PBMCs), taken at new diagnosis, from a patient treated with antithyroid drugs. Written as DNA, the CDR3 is TGTGCCAGCTCACCGCTGGCTAGCGGGAGGGAGCAGTTCTTC. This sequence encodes CASSPLASGREQFF.